The present T cell receptor beta chain was sequenced within a study of regulatory T cells in long-lasting Graves disease. For the study at large: Persistent Graves' disease meant over 5 years of antithyroid drugs with positive TSH receptor antibodies.

Between the trimmed V and J ends, which lost 5 bases and 5 bases, there was a span of 17 bases. Per the germline V gene, CDR1 is MDHEN and CDR2 is SYDVKM. The CDR3 spans 15 residues. The time point denotes: persistent/refractory GD, antithyroid drugs over 5 years with positive TRAb. The TCR library was made from RNA that had been extracted from PBMCs in TRIzol. Arm-PCR of CDR3 regions and iRepertoire HTBI primers were used to build TCR beta libraries. Under the authors' procedure: Sample data revealed some 58 TRBV and under 15 TRBJ segments. In TCRdb, the multiplex PCR reads were re-called with MiXCR into one record per CDR3 protein. TCRdb, not the authors, supplied the V and J calls. The sample holds about 310,000 distinct CDR3 sequences; 20% to 25% are singletons and the top ten take approximately 53%.

This clonotype was sampled from a female donor with Graves disease. The sample here was peripheral blood mononuclear cells (PBMCs), taken when the disease was refractory, from a patient treated with antithyroid drugs. This rearrangement joins TRBV28 to TRBJ2-3; the D gene is possibly TRBD2 (5 bases). The CDR3 reads CASSPGIAIRDTQYF. CDR3 DNA sequence: TGTGCCAGCAGTCCCGGGATCGCTATTCGAGATACGCAGTATTTT.